This T cell receptor (beta chain) emerged from a study of glioma-infiltrating T cells. Study outcomes and limitations: Tissue and blood shared very few CDR3 sequences. Non-neoplastic patients had below-expected tissue-blood divergence, while all gliomas exceeded expectation.

Amplification of TCR alpha and beta CDR3 regions from RNA used iRepertoire nested multiplex PCR. TCRdb re-called the multiplex PCR reads with MiXCR, one entry per CDR3 protein. The table shows tens of thousands of distinct CDR3 sequences, with 20% to 25% occurring only once. As concerns this clonotype: Its antigen remains unknown.

V lost 4 bases and J lost 3; bases outside the gene matches: 12. Germline V gene lookup returns CDR1 SGHAT and CDR2 FQNNGV. The CDR3 runs 19 residues. The sequence derives from a human donor with low-grade glioma or glioblastoma, undergoing nonglioma brain surgery, or in good health (not recorded which). The specimen sequenced was glioma tissue, nonneoplastic brain tissue, or PBMCs (not recorded which). The rearrangement links TRBV11-2 to TRBJ2-3, with TRBD2 matching over 14 bases. CDR3 residues: CASSSPPGLAGARTDTQYF. The CDR3 bases are TGTGCCAGCAGCTCCCCACCGGGACTAGCGGGAGCGAGGACAGATACGCAGTATTTT. The entire variable domain, with the rest obtained from reference TRBV11-2 and TRBJ2-3, is as follows: EAGVAQSPRYKIIEKRQSVAFWCNPISGHATLYWYQQILGQGPKLLIQFQNNGVVDDSQLPKDRFSAERLKGVDSTLKIQPAKLEDSAVYLCASSSPPGLAGARTDTQYFGPGTRLTVL.